This TCR beta chain is from a study of T cell changes during pregnancy in multiple sclerosis. CDR3 length equals 14 residues. V lost 5 bases, J lost 3 bases, and 5 bases stayed unmatched. Germline-derived CDR1 and CDR2 are SGHTA and FQGNSA. Produced via immunoSEQ multiplex PCR; TCRdb's table is partial and in-frame only. The sample carries about 59,000 clones, around 92% recorded once. This receptor was identified in a female donor with multiple sclerosis, enrolled in a pregnancy study. The V and J genes are TRBV7-2 and TRBJ2-7; 9 nucleotides align to TRBD2. The sequences come from peripheral blood, collected in the first trimester of pregnancy. In DNA form, the CDR3 reads TGTGCCAGCAGCCGTCTAGCGGGACACTACGAGCAGTACTTC. Amino acid sequence: CASSRLAGHYEQYF.